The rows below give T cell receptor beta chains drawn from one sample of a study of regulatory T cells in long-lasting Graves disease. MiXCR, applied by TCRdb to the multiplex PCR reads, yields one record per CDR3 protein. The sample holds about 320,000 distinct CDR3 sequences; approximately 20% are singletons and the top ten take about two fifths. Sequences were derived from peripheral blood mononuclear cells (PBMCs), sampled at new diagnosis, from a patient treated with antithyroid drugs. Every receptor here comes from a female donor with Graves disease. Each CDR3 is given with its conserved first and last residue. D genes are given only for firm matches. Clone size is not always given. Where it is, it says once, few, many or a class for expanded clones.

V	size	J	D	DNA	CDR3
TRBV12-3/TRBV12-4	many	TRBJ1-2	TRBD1	TGTGCCAGCAGTTTAGCCCACGTCCTCCACAGGGGATATGGCTACACCTTC	CASSLAHVLHRGYGYTF
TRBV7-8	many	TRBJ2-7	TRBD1	TGTGCCAGCAGCGCAAAAACTTACCGACAGGGCTTTTACGAGCAGTACTTC	CASSAKTYRQGFYEQYF
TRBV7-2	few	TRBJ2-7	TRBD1	TGTGCCAGCAGCTATAGACAGGGGGCGTACGAGCAGTACTTC	CASSYRQGAYEQYF
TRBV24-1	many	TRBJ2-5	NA	TGTGCCACCAATGCGGGTGGGGAGACCCAGTACTTC	CATNAGGETQYF
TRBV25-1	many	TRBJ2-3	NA	TGTGCCAGCAGTGAATCAGGGCGGGATACGCAGTATTTT	CASSESGRDTQYF
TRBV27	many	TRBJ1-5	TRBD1	TGTGCCAACAGTGCGTACCGGGACAGGGTTTATAGCAATCAGCCCCAGCATTTT	CANSAYRDRVYSNQPQHF
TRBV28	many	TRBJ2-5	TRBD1	TGTGCCAGCAGTGGGACAGTTACCAGGGAGACCCAGTACTTC	CASSGTVTRETQYF
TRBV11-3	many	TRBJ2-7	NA	TGTGCCAGCAGCTTAGATCCCAGCTTATACGAGCAGTACTTC	CASSLDPSLYEQYF
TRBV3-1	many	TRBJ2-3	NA	TGTGCCAGCAGCCAGGGAAGGGAACCAGATACGCAGTATTTT	CASSQGREPDTQYF
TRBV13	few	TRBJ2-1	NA	TGTGCCAGCAGCTTAGTGCTGGACAATGAGCAGTTCTTC	CASSLVLDNEQFF
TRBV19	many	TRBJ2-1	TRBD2	TGTGCCAGTAGTCCTTGGGGGGGGGGCTACAATGAGCAGTTCTTC	CASSPWGGGYNEQFF
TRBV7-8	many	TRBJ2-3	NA	TGTGCCAGCAGCACAGGGGACTCACTGGGCACAGATACGCAGTATTTT	CASSTGDSLGTDTQYF
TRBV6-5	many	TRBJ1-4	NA	TGTGCCAGCAGTTACCGGGGACACGCTAATGAAAAACTGTTTTTT	CASSYRGHANEKLFF
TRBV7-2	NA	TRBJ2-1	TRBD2	TGTGCCAGCAGACCGTCGGGGGGGGGACTAGCTGGCAATGAGCAGTTCTTC	CASRPSGGGLAGNEQFF
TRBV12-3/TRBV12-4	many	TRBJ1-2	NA	TGTGCCAGCAGTTTAGGGGGAGGGTATCTCGACTATGGCTACACCTTC	CASSLGGGYLDYGYTF
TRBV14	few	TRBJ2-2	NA	TGTGCCAGCAGCCAAGAGAACACCGGGGAGCTGTTTTTT	CASSQENTGELFF
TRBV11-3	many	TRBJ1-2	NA	TGTGCCAGCACCGGAGGGTCTGGCTACACCTTC	CASTGGSGYTF